A single sample gave rise to the 22 T cell receptor beta chains below, sequenced in a study of cytomegalovirus exposure and HLA in healthy donors. 13 Jbeta primers and 60 Vbeta primers were used for the PCR. Only in-frame clones appear in the TCRdb table, and some are missing; sequencing was by immunoSEQ multiplex PCR. The table records about 130,000 clones, more than 60% of them present only once. Source material: PBMCs. Receptor source: a woman aged 18-29 years in good health and CMV-seronegative.

The chain links TRBV4-1 to TRBJ2-3; TRBD1 aligns across 8 bases. The germline V gene encodes CDR1 MGHRA and CDR2 YSYEKL. This CDR3 spans 15 amino acids. Unmatched junction bases numbered 7, after V lost 5 bases and J lost 3 bases. CDR3 bases: TGCGCCAGCAGCAGACAGGGGATGTGGACAGATACGCAGTATTTT. Translating it yields CASSRQGMWTDTQYF.

This sequence joins TRBV10-3 and TRBJ2-7, with 10 bases matching TRBD2. With 5 bases clipped from V and 2 bases from J, the junction kept 3 bases outside the gene matches. CDR1 and CDR2 from the germline V gene are ENHRY and SYGVKD. The CDR3 runs 14 residues. The CDR3 nucleotides read TGTGCCATCAGTACCGGACTAGCGGCCTACGAGCAGTACTTC. It translates to CAISTGLAAYEQYF.

V and J are TRBV19 and TRBJ1-1, with unresolved D. Germline CDR1 LNHDA, CDR2 SQIVND (reference sequence). CDR3 length equals 15 residues. The ends were cut back, 1 base at V and 3 bases at J, with 12 bases in the middle. CDR3 nucleotide sequence: TGTGCCAGTAGTATAGCCCGAGAGGGATACACTGAAGCTTTCTTT. It encodes CASSIAREGYTEAFF.

This clone has just a few counts. The chain employs TRBV2 and TRBJ2-7; no clear D gene. The CDR3 is 12 residues long. V was pared by 5 bases and J by 0 bases, with 5 bases between. Germline V lookup: CDR1 SNHLY, CDR2 FYNNEI. CDR3 nucleotides: TGTGCCAGCAGTTCCTACTCCTACGAGCAGTACTTC. Its translation: CASSSYSYEQYF.

This clone has just one count. J is TRBJ1-1 and V is TRBV5-4; no clear D gene. Trimming left V 3 bases short and J 0 bases short, with 6 bases between. CDR1 and CDR2 (germline): SGHNT, YYREEE (reference sequence). This CDR3 is built from 13 residues. In DNA form, the CDR3 reads TGTGCCAGCAGCTCCACACTGAACACTGAAGCTTTCTTT. Its protein is CASSSTLNTEAFF.

J is TRBJ1-5 and V is TRBV28, with TRBD1 as a possible D gene (5 bases). V shed 4 bases and J shed 6 bases, with 16 bases lying between them. This CDR3 has 15 amino acids. Germline-derived CDR1 and CDR2 are MDHEN and SYDVKM. DNA of the CDR3: TGTGCCAGCAGTTACCGGGACTCCCCGTTTCAGCCCCAGCATTTT. This sequence encodes CASSYRDSPFQPQHF.

This clone came up once. The genes are TRBV2 and TRBJ1-1; TRBD1 matches 8 bases. Germline assignment: CDR1 SNHLY and CDR2 FYNNEI. The CDR3 is 16 residues long. The junction had 8 bases not matched to a gene; V was cut back by 4 bases and J by 1 base. CDR3 in amino acids: CASSGFVDRENTEAFF. In DNA form, the CDR3 reads TGTGCCAGCAGTGGATTCGTGGACAGGGAGAACACTGAAGCTTTCTTT.

The rearrangement links TRBV5-1 to TRBJ1-3, with 8 bases that match TRBD1. This CDR3 contains 15 residues. Germline CDR1 is SGHRS and CDR2 is YFSETQ. Trimming took 3 bases from V and 3 from J; bases not matched to a gene: 5. The DNA for the CDR3 is TGCGCCAGCAGCTCAACGACAGGGGTTGGAAACACCATATATTTT. Amino acid sequence: CASSSTTGVGNTIYF.

The chain combines TRBV4-1 with TRBJ2-7; 7 nucleotides align to TRBD1. Germline CDR1 reads MGHRA; CDR2 reads YSYEKL. The V and J ends lost 4 bases and 3 bases, in that order; junction bases with no gene match: 9. This CDR3 comprises 15 residues. The CDR3 region has the DNA TGCGCCAGCAGCCCAGGCACCGGGACAGTCTACGAGCAGTACTTC. It yields the protein CASSPGTGTVYEQYF.

The genes are TRBV28 and TRBJ2-3, with unresolved D. Trimming took off 1 base at V and 6 bases at J, with 5 bases between the two ends. The CDR3 runs to 12 residues. Per germline, CDR1 MDHEN and CDR2 SYDVKM. Written as DNA, the CDR3 is TGTGCCAGCAGTTTATCCTCGGATACGCAGTATTTT. It translates to CASSLSSDTQYF.

In its sample, this clone was seen once. The genes are TRBV14 and TRBJ2-7; no definite D call. V was shortened by 0 bases and J by 4 bases, with 7 bases between the two germline ends. This CDR3 comprises 13 residues. Germline values: CDR1 SGHDN, CDR2 FVKESK. CDR3 DNA: TGTGCCAGCAGCCAAGACACCGGGTACGAGCAGTACTTC. Amino acid sequence: CASSQDTGYEQYF.

The chain links TRBV25-1 to TRBJ2-1, with a possible D match to TRBD2 (6 bases). Trimming cost V 2 bases and J 8 bases, with 13 bases left between them. CDR3 length: 14 residues. The germline CDR1 and CDR2 sequences are MGHDK and SYGVNS. CDR3 DNA sequence: TGTGCCAGCAGTGAACTAGCGATCGACTATGAGCAGTTCTTC. Translating it yields CASSELAIDYEQFF.

J is TRBJ2-4 and V is TRBV7-9; a possible D gene is TRBD1 (6 bases). Per germline, CDR1 SEHNR and CDR2 FQNEAQ (reference sequence). Trimming removed 1 base at V and 1 base at J, with 11 bases between. There are 16 residues in the CDR3. The CDR3 DNA follows: TGTGCCAGCAGCTTAGTTGGAAGGGGGGCCAAAAACATTCAGTACTTC. Translating gives CASSLVGRGAKNIQYF. The entire variable domain, with the rest obtained from reference TRBV7-9 and TRBJ2-4, is as follows: DTGVSQNPRHKITKRGQNVTFRCDPISEHNRLYWYRQTLGQGPEFLTYFQNEAQLEKSRLLSDRFSAERPKGSFSTLEIQRTEQGDSAMYLCASSLVGRGAKNIQYFGAGTRLSVL.

The chain recombines TRBV30 with TRBJ2-3; no firm D call. V lost 4 bases to trimming and J lost 2 bases, with 10 bases between them. Germline CDR1 is GTSNPN and CDR2 is SVGIG (reference sequence). This CDR3 is built from 13 residues. DNA of the CDR3: TGTGCCTGGACCCTCCACTTCACAGATACGCAGTATTTT. It specifies CAWTLHFTDTQYF.

This clone was counted between two and nine times. The genes are TRBV19 and TRBJ1-4; 7 nucleotides align to TRBD1. This CDR3 region has 16 residues. CDR1 is LNHDA and CDR2 is SQIVND in the germline V gene (reference sequence). The V and J ends lost 6 bases and 0 bases, in that order; junction bases with no gene match: 7. This CDR3 is CASRTTGSATNEKLFF. CDR3 nucleotide sequence: TGTGCCAGTAGAACGACAGGGTCTGCAACTAATGAAAAACTGTTTTTT.

J is TRBJ1-1 and V is TRBV6-5; D might be TRBD1 (5 bases). The CDR3 runs 16 residues. Germline CDR1 is MNHEY and CDR2 is SVGAGI. The ends were cut back, 0 bases at V and 2 bases at J, with 13 bases in the middle. The CDR3 sequence: CASSYSRQTPNTEAFF. CDR3 bases: TGTGCCAGCAGTTACTCGAGACAGACTCCTAACACTGAAGCTTTCTTT.

This chain uses TRBV6-5 with TRBJ2-3, with D tentatively TRBD1 (6 bases). V gave up 6 bases and J gave up 4 bases, with 14 bases separating them. Germline V CDR1 and CDR2: MNHEY, SVGAGI. The CDR3 runs 14 residues. CDR3 nucleotides: TGTGCCAGCAGACGTGGGGGACATTCAGATACGCAGTATTTT. Translation: CASRRGGHSDTQYF.

The genes are TRBV28 and TRBJ1-5; 8 bases fit TRBD1. Germline loops: CDR1 MDHEN, CDR2 SYDVKM. The CDR3 consists of 15 residues. J was trimmed by 7 bases and V by 6 bases; bases with no gene match: 11. The CDR3 DNA reads TGTGCCAGCAGCCCTGCGGACAGGGAGTACCAGCCCCAGCATTTT. Translated, it gives CASSPADREYQPQHF.

This chain uses TRBV30 with TRBJ2-1; 9 bases are shared with TRBD2. Germline loops: CDR1 GTSNPN, CDR2 SVGIG (reference sequence). The CDR3 extends over 14 amino acids. The ends lost 5 bases at V and 15 bases at J; junction bases unmatched: 17. Here the CDR3 reads CAWGIAGAQHRRFF. The CDR3 nucleotides read TGTGCCTGGGGGATAGCGGGAGCCCAGCACCGGCGGTTCTTC.

The chain uses TRBV19 and TRBJ2-5; tentative D call: TRBD2 (6 bases). The V gene lost 2 bases and the J gene lost 5 bases, with 15 bases spanning the gap. Germline lookup yields CDR1 LNHDA and CDR2 SQIVND (reference sequence). The CDR3 spans 15 residues. As DNA, the CDR3 is TGTGCCAGTAGTATATTCGGAGGGGTCTTGGAGACCCAGTACTTC. This sequence encodes CASSIFGGVLETQYF. The whole variable domain, filled in from reference TRBV19 and TRBJ2-5, reads DGGITQSPKYLFRKEGQNVTLSCEQNLNHDAMYWYRQDPGQGLRLIYYSQIVNDFQKGDIAEGYSVSREKKESFPLTVTSAQKNPTAFYLCASSIFGGVLETQYFGPGTRLLVL.

The genes are TRBV5-1 and TRBJ2-2; 10 bases align to TRBD1. V shed 4 bases and J 7 bases; nucleotides not matched to a gene: 7. The CDR3 totals 15 residues. The germline CDR1 and CDR2 sequences are SGHRS and YFSETQ. The CDR3 nucleotides are TGCGCCAGCAGCAGTATGGGACAGGGGAGCGGGGAGCTGTTTTTT. This translates into CASSSMGQGSGELFF.

The chain joins TRBV30 to TRBJ2-5, with 12 bases lining up with TRBD2. The DNA end favors TRBJ2-7, so the J call may be wrong. Per germline, CDR1 GTSNPN and CDR2 SVGIG (reference sequence). This CDR3 contains 19 residues. CDR3 region: CAWSVPGQGLAGIAYEQYF. The DNA of the CDR3 is TGTGCCTGGAGTGTACCAGGACAGGGACTAGCGGGTATCGCCTACGAGCAGTACTTC.